This T cell receptor (beta chain) was sequenced in a study of blood T cell repertoires in COVID-19. Study details: Samples representing acute and convalescent COVID-19 were sourced from the United States, Italy and Spain. Sample material is recorded as cDNA or gDNA derived from T cells, B-cell-depleted T cells, or PBMCs.

Germline assignment: CDR1 SGHVS and CDR2 FNYEAQ. V was clipped by 5 bases and J by 7 bases, with 12 bases between them. The CDR3 has 14 residues. TCRdb's copy holds only in-frame clones and misses some; the assay was immunoSEQ multiplex PCR. The table lists roughly 380,000 clones, 81% of them singletons. V is TRBV7-6 and J is TRBJ1-6; no clear D. Sequences were obtained from peripheral blood. The source of this sequence is a human donor with acute or convalescent COVID-19. The donor label of this sample is uncertain. CDR3 sequence: CASSRDTLNSPLHF. The CDR3 DNA sequence: TGTGCCAGCAGCCGCGACACGCTAAATTCACCCCTCCACTTT.